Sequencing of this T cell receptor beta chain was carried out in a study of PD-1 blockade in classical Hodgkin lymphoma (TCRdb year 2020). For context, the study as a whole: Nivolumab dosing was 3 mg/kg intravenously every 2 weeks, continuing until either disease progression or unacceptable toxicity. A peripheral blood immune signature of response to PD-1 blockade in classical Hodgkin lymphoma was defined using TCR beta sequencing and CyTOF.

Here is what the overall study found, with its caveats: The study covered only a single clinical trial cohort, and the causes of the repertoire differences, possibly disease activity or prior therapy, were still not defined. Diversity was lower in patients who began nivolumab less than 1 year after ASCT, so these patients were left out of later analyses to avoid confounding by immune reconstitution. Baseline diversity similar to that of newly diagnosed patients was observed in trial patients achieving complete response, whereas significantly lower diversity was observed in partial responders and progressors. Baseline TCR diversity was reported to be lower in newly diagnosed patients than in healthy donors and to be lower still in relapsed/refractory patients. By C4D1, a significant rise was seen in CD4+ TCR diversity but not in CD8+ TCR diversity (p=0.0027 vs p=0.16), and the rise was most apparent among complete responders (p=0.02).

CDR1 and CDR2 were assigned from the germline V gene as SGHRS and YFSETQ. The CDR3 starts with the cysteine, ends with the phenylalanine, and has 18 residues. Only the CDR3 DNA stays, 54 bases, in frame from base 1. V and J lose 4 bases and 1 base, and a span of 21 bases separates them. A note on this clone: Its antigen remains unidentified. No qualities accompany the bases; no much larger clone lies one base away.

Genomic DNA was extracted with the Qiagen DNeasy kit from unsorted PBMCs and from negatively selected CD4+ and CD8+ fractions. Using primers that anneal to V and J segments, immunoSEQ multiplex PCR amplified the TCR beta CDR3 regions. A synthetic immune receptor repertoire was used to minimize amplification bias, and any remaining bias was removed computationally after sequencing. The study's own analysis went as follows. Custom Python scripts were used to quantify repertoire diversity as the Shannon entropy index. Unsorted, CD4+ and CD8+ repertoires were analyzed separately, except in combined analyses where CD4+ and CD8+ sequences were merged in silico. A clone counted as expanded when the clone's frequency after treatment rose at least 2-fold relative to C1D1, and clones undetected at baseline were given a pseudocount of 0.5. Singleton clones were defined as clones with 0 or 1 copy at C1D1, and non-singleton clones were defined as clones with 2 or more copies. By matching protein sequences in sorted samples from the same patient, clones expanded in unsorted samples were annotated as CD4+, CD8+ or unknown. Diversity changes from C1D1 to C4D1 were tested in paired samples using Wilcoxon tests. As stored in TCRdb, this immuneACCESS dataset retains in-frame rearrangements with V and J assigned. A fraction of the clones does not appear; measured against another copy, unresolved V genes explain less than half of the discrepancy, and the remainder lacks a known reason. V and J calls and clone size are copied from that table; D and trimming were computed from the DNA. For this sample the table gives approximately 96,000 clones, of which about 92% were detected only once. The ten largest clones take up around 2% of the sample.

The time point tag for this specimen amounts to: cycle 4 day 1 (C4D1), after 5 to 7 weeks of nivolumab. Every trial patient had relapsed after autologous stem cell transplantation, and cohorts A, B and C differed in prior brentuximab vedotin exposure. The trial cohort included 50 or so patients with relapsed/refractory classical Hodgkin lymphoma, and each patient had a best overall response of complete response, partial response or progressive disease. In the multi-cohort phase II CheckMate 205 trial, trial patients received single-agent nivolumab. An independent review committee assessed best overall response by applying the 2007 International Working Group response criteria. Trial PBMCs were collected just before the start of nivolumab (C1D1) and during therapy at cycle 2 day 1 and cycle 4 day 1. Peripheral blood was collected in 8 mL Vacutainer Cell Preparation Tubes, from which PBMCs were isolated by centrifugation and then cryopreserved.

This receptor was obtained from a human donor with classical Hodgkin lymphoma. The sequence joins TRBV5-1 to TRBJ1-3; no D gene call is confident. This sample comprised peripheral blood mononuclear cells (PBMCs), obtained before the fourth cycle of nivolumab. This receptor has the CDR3 CASSPLSEGAGSGNTIYF. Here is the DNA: TGCGCCAGCAGCCCGCTGTCGGAGGGCGCGGGTTCTGGAAACACCATATATTTT.